This T cell receptor (beta chain) was captured in a study of blood T cell repertoires in COVID-19. This clone has only a few counts. The method was immunoSEQ multiplex PCR; TCRdb's version includes in-frame clones alone and lacks a portion of them. Of 300,000 to 400,000 clones detected, approximately 90% appear once; the ten largest clones hold roughly 8.9%. The CDR3 covers 15 residues. Germline lookup yields CDR1 SGHNT and CDR2 YYREEE (reference sequence). V shed 0 bases and J 3 bases; nucleotides not matched to a gene: 4. The sequenced sample consisted of peripheral blood. The rearrangement links TRBV5-4 to TRBJ2-7, with 9 bases identical to TRBD1. The clonotype originates from a man younger than 40 with COVID-19, enrolled during active disease. The CDR3 region is CASSLGDRDYYEQYF. CDR3 nucleotide sequence: TGTGCCAGCAGCTTGGGGGACAGGGACTACTACGAGCAGTACTTC.